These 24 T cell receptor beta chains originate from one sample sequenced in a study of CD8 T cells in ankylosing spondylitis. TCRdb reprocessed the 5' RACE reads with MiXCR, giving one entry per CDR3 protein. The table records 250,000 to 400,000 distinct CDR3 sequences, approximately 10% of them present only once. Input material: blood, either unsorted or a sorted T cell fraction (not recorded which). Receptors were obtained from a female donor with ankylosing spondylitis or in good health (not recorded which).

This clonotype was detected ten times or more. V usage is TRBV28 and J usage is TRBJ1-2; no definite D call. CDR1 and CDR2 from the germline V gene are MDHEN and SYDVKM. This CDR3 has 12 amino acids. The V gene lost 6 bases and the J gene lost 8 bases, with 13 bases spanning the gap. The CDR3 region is CASSRRVRGYTF. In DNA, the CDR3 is TGTGCCAGCAGCAGGAGGGTTCGGGGCTACACCTTC.

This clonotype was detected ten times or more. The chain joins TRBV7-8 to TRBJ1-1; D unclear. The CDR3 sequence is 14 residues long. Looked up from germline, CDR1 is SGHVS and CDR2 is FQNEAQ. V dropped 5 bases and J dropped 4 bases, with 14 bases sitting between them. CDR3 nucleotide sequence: TGTGCCAGCAGCGTACAGCCCGAGGTCACTGAAGCTTTCTTT. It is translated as CASSVQPEVTEAFF.

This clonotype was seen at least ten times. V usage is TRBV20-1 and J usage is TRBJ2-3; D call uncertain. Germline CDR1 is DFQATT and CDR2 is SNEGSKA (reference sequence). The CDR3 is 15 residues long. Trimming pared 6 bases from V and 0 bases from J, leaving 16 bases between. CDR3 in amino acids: CSALLELSSTDTQYF. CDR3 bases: TGCAGTGCGCTTCTAGAGCTTTCTAGCACAGATACGCAGTATTTT.

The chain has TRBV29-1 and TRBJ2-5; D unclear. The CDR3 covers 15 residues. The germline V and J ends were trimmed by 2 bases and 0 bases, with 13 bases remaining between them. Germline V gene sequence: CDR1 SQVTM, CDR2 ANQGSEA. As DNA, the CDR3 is TGCAGCGTTGAAAAGCATACTTTGTACCAAGAGACCCAGTACTTC. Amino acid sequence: CSVEKHTLYQETQYF.

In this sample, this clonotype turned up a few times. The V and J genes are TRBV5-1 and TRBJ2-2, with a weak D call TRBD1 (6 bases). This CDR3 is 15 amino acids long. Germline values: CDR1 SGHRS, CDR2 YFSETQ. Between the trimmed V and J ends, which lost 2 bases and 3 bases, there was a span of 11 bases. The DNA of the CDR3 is TGCGCCAGCAGCTTACAGGGCCGAGACACCGGGGAGCTGTTTTTT. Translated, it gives CASSLQGRDTGELFF.

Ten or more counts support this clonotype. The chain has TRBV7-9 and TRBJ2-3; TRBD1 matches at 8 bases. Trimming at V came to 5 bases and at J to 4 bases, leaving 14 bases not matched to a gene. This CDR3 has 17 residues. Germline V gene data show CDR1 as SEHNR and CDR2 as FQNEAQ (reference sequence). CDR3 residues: CASSRAGGAYKSDTQYF. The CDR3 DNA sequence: TGTGCCAGCAGCCGGGCAGGGGGCGCATACAAGTCAGATACGCAGTATTTT.

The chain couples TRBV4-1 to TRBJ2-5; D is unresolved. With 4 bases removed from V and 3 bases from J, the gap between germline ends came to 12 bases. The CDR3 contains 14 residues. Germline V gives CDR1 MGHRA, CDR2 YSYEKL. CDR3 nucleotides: TGCGCCAGCAGCCTACCGGGCTCCAAAGAGACCCAGTACTTC. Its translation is CASSLPGSKETQYF.

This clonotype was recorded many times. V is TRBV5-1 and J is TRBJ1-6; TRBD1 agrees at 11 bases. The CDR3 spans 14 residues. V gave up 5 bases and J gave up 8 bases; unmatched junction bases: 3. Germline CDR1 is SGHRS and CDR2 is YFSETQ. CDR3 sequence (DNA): TGCGCCAGCAGTCGGGACAGGGGGTATTCACCCCTCCACTTT. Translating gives CASSRDRGYSPLHF. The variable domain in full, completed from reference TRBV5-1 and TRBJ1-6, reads KAGVTQTPRYLIKTRGQQVTLSCSPISGHRSVSWYQQTPGQGLQFLFEYFSETQRNKGNFPGRFSGRQFSNSRSEMNVSTLELGDSALYLCASSRDRGYSPLHFGNGTRLTVT.

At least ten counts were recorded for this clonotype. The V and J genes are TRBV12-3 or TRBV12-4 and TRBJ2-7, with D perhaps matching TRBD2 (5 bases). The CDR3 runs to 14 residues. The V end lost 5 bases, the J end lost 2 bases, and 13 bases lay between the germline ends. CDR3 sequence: CASSHLGGTYEQYF. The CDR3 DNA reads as TGTGCCAGCAGTCACCTCGGAGGCACCTACGAGCAGTACTTC.

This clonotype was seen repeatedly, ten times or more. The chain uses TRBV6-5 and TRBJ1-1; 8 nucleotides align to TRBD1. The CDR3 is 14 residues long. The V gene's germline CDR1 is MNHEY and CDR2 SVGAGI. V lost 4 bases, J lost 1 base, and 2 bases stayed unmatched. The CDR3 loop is CASSWTGTNTEAFF. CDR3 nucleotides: TGTGCCAGCAGTTGGACAGGGACGAACACTGAAGCTTTCTTT.

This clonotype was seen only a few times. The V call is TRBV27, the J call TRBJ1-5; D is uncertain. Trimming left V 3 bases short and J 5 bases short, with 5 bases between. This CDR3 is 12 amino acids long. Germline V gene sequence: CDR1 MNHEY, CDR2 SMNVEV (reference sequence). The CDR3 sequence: CASSFPDQPQHF. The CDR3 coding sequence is TGTGCCAGCAGTTTTCCGGATCAGCCCCAGCATTTT.

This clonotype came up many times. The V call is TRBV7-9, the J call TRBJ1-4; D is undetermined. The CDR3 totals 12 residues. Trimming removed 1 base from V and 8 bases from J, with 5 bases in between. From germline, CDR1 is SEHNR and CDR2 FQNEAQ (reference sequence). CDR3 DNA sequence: TGTGCCAGCAGCTTAGATTTCGAAAAACTGTTTTTT. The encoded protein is CASSLDFEKLFF.

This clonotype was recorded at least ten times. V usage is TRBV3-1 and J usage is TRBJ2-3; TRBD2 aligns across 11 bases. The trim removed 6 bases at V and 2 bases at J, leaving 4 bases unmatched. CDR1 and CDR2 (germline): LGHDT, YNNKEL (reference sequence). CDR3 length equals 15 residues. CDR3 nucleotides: TGTGCCAGCAGACCGACTAGCGGGACCACAGATACGCAGTATTTT. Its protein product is CASRPTSGTTDTQYF.

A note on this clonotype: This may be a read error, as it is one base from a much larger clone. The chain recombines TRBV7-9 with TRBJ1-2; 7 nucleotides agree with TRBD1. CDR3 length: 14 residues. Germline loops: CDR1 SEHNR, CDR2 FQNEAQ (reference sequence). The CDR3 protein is CASSLGQNNYGFTF. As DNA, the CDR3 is TGTGCCAGCAGCTTGGGACAGAATAACTATGGCTTCACCTTC.

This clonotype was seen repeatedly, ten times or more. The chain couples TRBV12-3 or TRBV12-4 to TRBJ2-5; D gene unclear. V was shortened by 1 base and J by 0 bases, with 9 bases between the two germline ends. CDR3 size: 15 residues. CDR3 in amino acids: CASSLVLADQETQYF. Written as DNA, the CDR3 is TGTGCCAGCAGTTTAGTACTCGCGGACCAAGAGACCCAGTACTTC.

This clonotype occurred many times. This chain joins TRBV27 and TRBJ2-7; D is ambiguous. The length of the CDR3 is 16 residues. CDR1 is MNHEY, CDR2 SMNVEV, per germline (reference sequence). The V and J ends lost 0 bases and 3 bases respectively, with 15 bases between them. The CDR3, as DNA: TGTGCCAGCAGTTTATCCCTCGCCCCAGGAATCTACGAGCAGTACTTC. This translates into CASSLSLAPGIYEQYF.

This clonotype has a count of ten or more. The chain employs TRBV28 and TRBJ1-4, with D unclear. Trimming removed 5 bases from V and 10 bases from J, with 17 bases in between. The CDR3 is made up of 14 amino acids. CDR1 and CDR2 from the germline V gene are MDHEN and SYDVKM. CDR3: CASSLLTSSAKLFF. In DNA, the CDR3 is TGTGCCAGCAGTCTACTGACTTCCTCGGCAAAACTGTTTTTT.

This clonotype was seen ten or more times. The CDR3 region is CSASVGTSGYNEQFF. The CDR3 DNA is TGCAGTGCTAGCGTAGGGACTAGCGGCTACAATGAGCAGTTCTTC. This rearrangement joins TRBV20-1 to TRBJ2-1, with 11 bases matching TRBD2. V was pared by 3 bases and J by 3 bases, with 4 bases of the junction left unmatched. Germline V gene lookup returns CDR1 DFQATT and CDR2 SNEGSKA (reference sequence). The CDR3 loop spans 15 amino acids.

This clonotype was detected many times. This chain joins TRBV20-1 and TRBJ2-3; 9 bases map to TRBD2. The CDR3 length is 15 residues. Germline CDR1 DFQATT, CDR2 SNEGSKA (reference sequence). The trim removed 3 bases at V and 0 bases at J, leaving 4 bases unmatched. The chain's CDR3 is CSARTSGSSTDTQYF. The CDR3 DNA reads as TGCAGTGCTAGGACTAGCGGTTCTAGCACAGATACGCAGTATTTT.

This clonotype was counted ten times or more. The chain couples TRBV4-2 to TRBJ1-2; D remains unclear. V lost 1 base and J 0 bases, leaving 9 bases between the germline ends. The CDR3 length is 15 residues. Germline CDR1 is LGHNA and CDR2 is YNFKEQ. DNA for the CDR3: TGTGCCAGCAGCCAAGCATGGGAACCTAACTATGGCTACACCTTC. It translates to CASSQAWEPNYGYTF.

The CDR3: CASSMGQTKEQYF. CDR3 DNA: TGTGCCAGCAGCATGGGACAGACGAAAGAGCAGTACTTC. This rearrangement joins TRBV7-3 to TRBJ2-7; 7 positions agree with TRBD1. This CDR3 is built from 13 residues. Germline V CDR1 and CDR2: SGHTA, FQGTGA. The V segment lost 5 bases and the J segment 7 bases; nucleotides outside the gene matches: 8.

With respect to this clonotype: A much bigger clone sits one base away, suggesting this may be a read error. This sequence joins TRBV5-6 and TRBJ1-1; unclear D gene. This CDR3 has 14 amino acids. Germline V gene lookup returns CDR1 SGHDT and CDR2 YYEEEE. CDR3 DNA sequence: TGTGCCAGCAGCTTGGTAGGCCCGAACACTGAAGCTTCCTTT. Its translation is CASSLVGPNTEASF.

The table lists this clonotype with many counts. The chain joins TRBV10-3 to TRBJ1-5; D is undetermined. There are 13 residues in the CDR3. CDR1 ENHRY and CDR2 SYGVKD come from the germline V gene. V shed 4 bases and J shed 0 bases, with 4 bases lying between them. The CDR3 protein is CAISVDSNQPQHF. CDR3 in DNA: TGTGCCATCAGTGTTGATAGCAATCAGCCCCAGCATTTT.

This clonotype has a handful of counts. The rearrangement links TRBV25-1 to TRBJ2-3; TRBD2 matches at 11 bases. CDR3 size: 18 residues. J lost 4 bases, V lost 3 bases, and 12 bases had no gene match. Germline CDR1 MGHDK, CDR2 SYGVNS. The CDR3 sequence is CASSDVAGGPGNPDTQYF. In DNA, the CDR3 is TGTGCCAGCAGTGATGTAGCGGGGGGGCCAGGGAATCCAGATACGCAGTATTTT.